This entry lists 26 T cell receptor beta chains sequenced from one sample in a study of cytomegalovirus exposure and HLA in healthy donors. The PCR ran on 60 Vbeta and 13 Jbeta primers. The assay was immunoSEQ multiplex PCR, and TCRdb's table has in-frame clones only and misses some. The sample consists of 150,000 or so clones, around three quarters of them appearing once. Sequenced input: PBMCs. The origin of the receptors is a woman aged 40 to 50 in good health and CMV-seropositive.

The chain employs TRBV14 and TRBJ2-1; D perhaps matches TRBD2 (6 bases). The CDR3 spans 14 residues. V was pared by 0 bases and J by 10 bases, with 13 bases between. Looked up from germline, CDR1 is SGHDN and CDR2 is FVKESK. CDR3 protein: CASSQDGGKGEQFF. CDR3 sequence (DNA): TGTGCCAGCAGCCAAGATGGGGGGAAGGGGGAGCAGTTCTTC.

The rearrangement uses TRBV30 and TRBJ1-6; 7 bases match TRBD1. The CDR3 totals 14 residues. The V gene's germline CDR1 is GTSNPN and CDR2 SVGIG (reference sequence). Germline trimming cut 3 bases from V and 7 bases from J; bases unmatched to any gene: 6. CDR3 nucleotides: TGTGCCTGGAGAGCCCAGGGGGAAAATTCACCCCTCCACTTT. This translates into CAWRAQGENSPLHF.

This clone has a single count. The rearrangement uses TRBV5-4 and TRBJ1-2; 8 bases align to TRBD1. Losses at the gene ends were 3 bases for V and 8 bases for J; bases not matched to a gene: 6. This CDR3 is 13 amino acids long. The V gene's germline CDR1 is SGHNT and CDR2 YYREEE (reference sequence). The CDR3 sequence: CASSWGTGGGYTF. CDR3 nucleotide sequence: TGTGCCAGCAGCTGGGGGACAGGTGGGGGCTACACCTTC.

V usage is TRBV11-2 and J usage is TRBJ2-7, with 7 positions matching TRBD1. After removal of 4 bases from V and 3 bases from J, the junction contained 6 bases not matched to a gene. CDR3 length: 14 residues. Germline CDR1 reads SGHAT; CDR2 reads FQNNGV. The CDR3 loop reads CASSSQGWGYEQYF. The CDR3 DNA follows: TGTGCCAGCAGCTCACAGGGGTGGGGCTACGAGCAGTACTTC.

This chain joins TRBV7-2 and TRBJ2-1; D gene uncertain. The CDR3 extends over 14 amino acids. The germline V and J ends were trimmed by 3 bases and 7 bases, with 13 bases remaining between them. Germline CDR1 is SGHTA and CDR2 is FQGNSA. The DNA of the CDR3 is TGTGCCAGCAGCTTTGCCGCCCCAGGAAATGAGCAGTTCTTC. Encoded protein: CASSFAAPGNEQFF.

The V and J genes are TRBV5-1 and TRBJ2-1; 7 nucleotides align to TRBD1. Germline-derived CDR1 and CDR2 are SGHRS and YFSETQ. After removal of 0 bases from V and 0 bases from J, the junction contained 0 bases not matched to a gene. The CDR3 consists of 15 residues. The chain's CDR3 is CASSLEGASYNEQFF. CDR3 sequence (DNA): TGCGCCAGCAGCTTGGAGGGGGCCTCCTACAATGAGCAGTTCTTC.

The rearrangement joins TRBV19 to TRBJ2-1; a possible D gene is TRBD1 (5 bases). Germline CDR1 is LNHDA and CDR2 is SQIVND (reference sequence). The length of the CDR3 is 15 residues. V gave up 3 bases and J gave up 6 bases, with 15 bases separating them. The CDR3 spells CASSISLGVPNEQFF. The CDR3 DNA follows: TGTGCCAGTAGTATCTCCTTAGGGGTACCCAATGAGCAGTTCTTC.

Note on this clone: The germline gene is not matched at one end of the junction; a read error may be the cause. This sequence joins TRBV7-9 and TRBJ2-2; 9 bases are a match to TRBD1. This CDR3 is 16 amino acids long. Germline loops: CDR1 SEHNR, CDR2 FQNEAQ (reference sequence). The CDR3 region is CSSSPTGGGHTGELFF. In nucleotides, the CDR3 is TGTTCCAGCAGCCCTACAGGGGGCGGGCACACCGGGGAGCTGTTTTTT.

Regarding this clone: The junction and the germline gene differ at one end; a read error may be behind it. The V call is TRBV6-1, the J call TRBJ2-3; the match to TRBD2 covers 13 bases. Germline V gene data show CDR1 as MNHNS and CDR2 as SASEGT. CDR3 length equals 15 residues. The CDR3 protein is CAISAKLAGGDTQYF. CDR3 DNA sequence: TGTGCCATCAGTGCTAAACTAGCGGGGGGGGATACGCAGTATTTT.

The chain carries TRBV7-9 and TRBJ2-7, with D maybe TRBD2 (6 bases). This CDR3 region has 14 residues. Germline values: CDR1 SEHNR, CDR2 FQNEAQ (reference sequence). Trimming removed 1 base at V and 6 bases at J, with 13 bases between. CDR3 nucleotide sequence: TGTGCCAGCAGCTTAGTAGCAATAGCGGCCGAGCAGTACTTC. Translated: CASSLVAIAAEQYF.

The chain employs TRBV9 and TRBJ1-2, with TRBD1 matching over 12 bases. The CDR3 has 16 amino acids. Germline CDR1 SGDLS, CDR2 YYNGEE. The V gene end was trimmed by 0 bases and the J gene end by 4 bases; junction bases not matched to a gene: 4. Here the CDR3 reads CASSVAGTGGGYGYTF. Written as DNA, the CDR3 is TGTGCCAGCAGCGTAGCTGGGACAGGGGGCGGCTATGGCTACACCTTC.

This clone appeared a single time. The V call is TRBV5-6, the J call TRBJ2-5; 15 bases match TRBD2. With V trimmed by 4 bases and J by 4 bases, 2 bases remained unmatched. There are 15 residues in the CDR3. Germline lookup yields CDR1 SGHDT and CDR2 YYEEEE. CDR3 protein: CASSGGLAGGETQYF. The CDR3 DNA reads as TGTGCCAGCAGCGGGGGACTAGCGGGGGGAGAGACCCAGTACTTC.

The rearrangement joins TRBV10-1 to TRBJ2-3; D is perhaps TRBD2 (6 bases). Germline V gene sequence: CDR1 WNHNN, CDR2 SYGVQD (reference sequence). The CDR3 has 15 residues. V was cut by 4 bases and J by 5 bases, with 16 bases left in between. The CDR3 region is CASSVGPFGGDTQYF. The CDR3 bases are TGCGCCAGCAGTGTAGGGCCGTTCGGGGGAGATACGCAGTATTTT.

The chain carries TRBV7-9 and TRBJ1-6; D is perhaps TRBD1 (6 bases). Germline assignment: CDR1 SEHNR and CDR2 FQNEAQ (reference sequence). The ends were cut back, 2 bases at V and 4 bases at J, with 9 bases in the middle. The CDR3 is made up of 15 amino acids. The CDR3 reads CASSLSTGYNSPLHF. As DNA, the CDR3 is TGTGCCAGCAGCTTATCGACAGGTTATAATTCACCCCTCCACTTT.

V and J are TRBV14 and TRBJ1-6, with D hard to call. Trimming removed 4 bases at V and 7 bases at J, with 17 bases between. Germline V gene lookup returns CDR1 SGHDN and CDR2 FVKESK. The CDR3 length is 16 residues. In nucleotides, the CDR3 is TGTGCCAGCAGCCCCCTCGGTGGTATCGGGAATTCACCCCTCCACTTT. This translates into CASSPLGGIGNSPLHF.

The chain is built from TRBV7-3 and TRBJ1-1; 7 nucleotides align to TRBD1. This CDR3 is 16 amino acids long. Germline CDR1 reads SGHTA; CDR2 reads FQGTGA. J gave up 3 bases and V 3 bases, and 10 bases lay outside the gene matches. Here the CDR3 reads CASSLKGGMRDTEAFF. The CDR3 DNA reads TGTGCCAGCAGCTTGAAAGGGGGCATGAGGGACACTGAAGCTTTCTTT. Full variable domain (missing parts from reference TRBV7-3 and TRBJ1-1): GAGVSQTPSNKVTEKGKYVELRCDPISGHTALYWYRQSLGQGPEFLIYFQGTGAADDSGLPNDRFFAVRPEGSVSTLKIQRTERGDSAVYLCASSLKGGMRDTEAFFGQGTRLTVV.

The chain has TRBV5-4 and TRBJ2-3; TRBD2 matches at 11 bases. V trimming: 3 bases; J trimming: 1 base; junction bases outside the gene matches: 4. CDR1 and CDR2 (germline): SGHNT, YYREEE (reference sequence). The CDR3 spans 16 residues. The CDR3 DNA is TGTGCCAGCAGCTGGTTGACTAGCGGGGGCACAGATACGCAGTATTTT. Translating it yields CASSWLTSGGTDTQYF.

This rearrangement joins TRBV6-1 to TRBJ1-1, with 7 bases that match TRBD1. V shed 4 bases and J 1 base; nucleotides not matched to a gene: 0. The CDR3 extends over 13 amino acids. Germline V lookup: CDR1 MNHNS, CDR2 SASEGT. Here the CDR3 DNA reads TGTGCCAGCAGTGGACAGGGGAACACTGAAGCTTTCTTT. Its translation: CASSGQGNTEAFF.

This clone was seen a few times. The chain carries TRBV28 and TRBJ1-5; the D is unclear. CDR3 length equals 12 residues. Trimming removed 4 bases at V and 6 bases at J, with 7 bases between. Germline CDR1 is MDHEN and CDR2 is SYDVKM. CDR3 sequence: CASSSPGQPQHF. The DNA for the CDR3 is TGTGCCAGCAGTTCCCCCGGTCAGCCCCAGCATTTT.

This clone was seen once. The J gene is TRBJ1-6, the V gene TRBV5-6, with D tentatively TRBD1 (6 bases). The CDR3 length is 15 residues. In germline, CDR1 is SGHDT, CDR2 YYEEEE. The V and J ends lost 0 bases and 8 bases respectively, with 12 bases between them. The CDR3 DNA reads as TGTGCCAGCAGCTTGGCACAGGGATATTATTCACCCCTCCACTTT. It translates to CASSLAQGYYSPLHF. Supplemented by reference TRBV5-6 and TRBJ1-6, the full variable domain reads DAGVTQSPTHLIKTRGQQVTLRCSPKSGHDTVSWYQQALGQGPQFIFQYYEEEERQRGNFPDRFSGHQFPNYSSELNVNALLLGDSALYLCASSLAQGYYSPLHFGNGTRLTVT.

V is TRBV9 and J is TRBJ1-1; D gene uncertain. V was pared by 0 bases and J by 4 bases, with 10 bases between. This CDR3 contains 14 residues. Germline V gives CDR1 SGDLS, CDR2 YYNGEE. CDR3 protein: CASSVGRVATEAFF. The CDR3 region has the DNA TGTGCCAGCAGCGTAGGGAGGGTCGCCACTGAAGCTTTCTTT. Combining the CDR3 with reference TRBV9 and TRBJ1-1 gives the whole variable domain DSGVTQTPKHLITATGQRVTLRCSPRSGDLSVYWYQQSLDQGLQFLIQYYNGEERAKGNILERFSAQQFPDLHSELNLSSLELGDSALYFCASSVGRVATEAFFGQGTRLTVV.

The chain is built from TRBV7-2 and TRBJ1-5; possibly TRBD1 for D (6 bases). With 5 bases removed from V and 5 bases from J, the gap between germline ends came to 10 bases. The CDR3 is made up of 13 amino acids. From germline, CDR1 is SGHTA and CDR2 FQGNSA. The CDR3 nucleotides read TGTGCCAGCAGCCAACAGGGTTATCAGCCCCAGCATTTT. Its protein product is CASSQQGYQPQHF.

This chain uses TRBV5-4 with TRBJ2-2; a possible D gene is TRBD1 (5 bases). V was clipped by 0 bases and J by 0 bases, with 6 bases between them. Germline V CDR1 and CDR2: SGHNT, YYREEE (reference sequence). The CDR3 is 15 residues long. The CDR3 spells CASSLGQSNTGELFF. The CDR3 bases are TGTGCCAGCAGCTTGGGACAGTCGAACACCGGGGAGCTGTTTTTT.

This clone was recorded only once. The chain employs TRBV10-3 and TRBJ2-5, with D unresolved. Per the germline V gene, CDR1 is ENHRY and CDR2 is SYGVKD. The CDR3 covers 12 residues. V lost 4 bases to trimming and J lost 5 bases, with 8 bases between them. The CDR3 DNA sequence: TGTGCCATCAGTGCGCCCCGGGAGACCCAGTACTTC. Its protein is CAISAPRETQYF.

The CDR3 sequence is CASSARQLMGTEAFF. The CDR3 coding sequence is TGTGCCAGCAGCGCCCGACAGCTGATGGGGACTGAAGCTTTCTTT. The V gene is TRBV7-9, the J gene TRBJ1-1, with D perhaps TRBD1 (5 bases). CDR1 is SEHNR and CDR2 is FQNEAQ in the germline V gene (reference sequence). The CDR3 extends over 15 amino acids. The ends were cut back, 5 bases at V and 5 bases at J, with 18 bases in the middle.

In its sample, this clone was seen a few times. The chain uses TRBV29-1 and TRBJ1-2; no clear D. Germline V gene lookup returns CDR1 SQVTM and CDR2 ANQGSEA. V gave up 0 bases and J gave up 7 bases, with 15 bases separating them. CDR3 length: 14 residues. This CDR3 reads CSVEERGSRAGYTF. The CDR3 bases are TGCAGCGTTGAAGAGAGAGGGAGTCGGGCTGGCTACACCTTC.